Listed below are T cell receptor beta chains from one sample, sequenced in a study of blood T cell repertoires in COVID-19. The assay was immunoSEQ multiplex PCR, and TCRdb's table has in-frame clones only and misses some. The data show fewer than 80,000 clones, under 80% seen once. Sample: peripheral blood. The receptor source for this set is a human donor in a cohort sampled during active COVID-19. Each CDR3 is given with its conserved first and last residue. A D gene is named only where the DNA matches it firmly. Size tells how often a clone was seen (once, few, many) or the class of an expanded clone, and some rows leave it out.

TRBJ2-7 | NA | TRBV11-2 | NA | TGTGCCAGCAGCCTTGCCTACGAGCAGTACTTC | CASSLAYEQYF
TRBJ2-3 | TRBD1 | TRBV19 | once | TGTGCCAGTAGTCCGGGACAGGGAGGTGATACGCAGTATTTT | CASSPGQGGDTQYF
TRBJ1-4 | NA | TRBV2 | few | TGTGCCAGCAGTTACCGACAGGTCCAGGGAGCAACTAATGAAAAACTGTTTTTT | CASSYRQVQGATNEKLFF
TRBJ2-5 | NA | TRBV12-3/TRBV12-4 | few | TGTGCCAGCAGTTTATCAGGGGTGGAGACCCAGTACTTC | CASSLSGVETQYF
TRBJ1-5 | NA | TRBV4-2 | NA | TGTGCCAGCAGCCAAGATACCGGGAGGGGGGAACAGCCCCAGCATTTT | CASSQDTGRGEQPQHF
TRBJ2-7 | NA | TRBV30 | NA | TGTGCCTGGGGGGGCACCTACGAGCAGTACTTC | CAWGGTYEQYF
TRBJ1-4 | TRBD1 | TRBV7-9 | once | TGTGCCAGCAGCGCGCTGGGGGACAGACTGTTTTTT | CASSALGDRLFF
TRBJ1-4 | NA | TRBV3-1/TRBV3-2 | once | TGTGCCAGCAGCCAAGATAGCAGATGGGGGGCAACTAATGAAAAACTGTTTTTT | CASSQDSRWGATNEKLFF
TRBJ2-5 | NA | TRBV5-1 | once | TGCGCCAGCAGTCGGGACTACCAAGAGACCCAGTACTTC | CASSRDYQETQYF
TRBJ2-3 | NA | TRBV15 | NA | TGTGCCACCAGCAGCCGGTTCACCGATACGCAGTATTTT | CATSSRFTDTQYF
TRBJ2-3 | TRBD2 | TRBV20-1 | NA | TGCAGTGCTAGTCTGGCGGGGGGGGCAGATACGCAGTATTTT | CSASLAGGADTQYF
TRBJ2-7 | TRBD2 | TRBV18 | NA | TGTGCCAGCTCACCGGTGGGACTAGCGGGGTATGAGCAGTACTTC | CASSPVGLAGYEQYF
TRBJ1-1 | NA | TRBV5-1 | NA | TGCGCCAGCAGCTTAATGCAGGGGTGGACTGAAGCTTTCTTT | CASSLMQGWTEAFF
TRBJ2-6 | TRBD1 | TRBV7-2 | NA | TGTGCCAGCAGCTTACAACAGGGGTCTGGGGCCAACGTCCTGACTTTC | CASSLQQGSGANVLTF
TRBJ1-3 | TRBD1 | TRBV5-8 | once | TGTGCCAGCAGCGTGGGACAGGAAGCTGGAAACACCATATATTTT | CASSVGQEAGNTIYF
TRBJ1-2 | TRBD1 | TRBV5-5 | NA | TGTGCCAGCAGCTTCGGCCAGGGGGCGGAAGGCTACACCTTC | CASSFGQGAEGYTF
TRBJ2-6 | NA | TRBV4-2 | NA | TGTGCCAGCAGCCAAGGGTTCGTAGGGAGCTCTGGGGCCAACGTCCTGACTTTC | CASSQGFVGSSGANVLTF
TRBJ1-4 | NA | TRBV27 | NA | TGTGCCAGCCCTCACCTTGGCAGGGGCCCTTGGGAAAAACTGTTTTTT | CASPHLGRGPWEKLFF
TRBJ2-3 | NA | TRBV2 | NA | TGTGCCAGCATGGAGATCACAGATACGCAGTATTTT | CASMEITDTQYF
TRBJ1-6 | NA | TRBV6-1 | NA | TGTGCCAGCAGTGAAGGGTCCGGGGGTAATTCACCCCTCCACTTT | CASSEGSGGNSPLHF
TRBJ2-7 | NA | TRBV7-2 | once | TGTGCCAGCAGCTTAGTAGCGGAGGCCTACGAGCAGTACTTC | CASSLVAEAYEQYF
TRBJ2-1 | TRBD2 | TRBV11-2 | once | TGTGCCAGCAGCTTAGATCGGGCTAGCGGGGCTTACAATGAGCAGTTCTTC | CASSLDRASGAYNEQFF
TRBJ2-5 | TRBD2 | TRBV3-1/TRBV3-2 | NA | TGTGCCAGCAGCCAATTAGGGAGGGAAGAGACCCAGTACTTC | CASSQLGREETQYF
TRBJ1-4 | NA | TRBV30 | once | TGTGCCTGGAGTAGGCAGGGAGGGGAAAAACTGTTTTTT | CAWSRQGGEKLFF
TRBJ1-2 | NA | TRBV14 | NA | TGTGCCAGCAGCCAAGCGGATCGGGGTGGCTACACCTTC | CASSQADRGGYTF
TRBJ2-3 | TRBD1 | TRBV7-2 | NA | TGTGCCAGCAGCTCCGACAGGGGGCGAAGGGATACGCAGTATTTT | CASSSDRGRRDTQYF
TRBJ2-7 | NA | TRBV5-8 | once | TGTGCCAGCAGCTCGTTGACTAGGAACTACGAGCAGTACTTC | CASSSLTRNYEQYF
TRBJ2-2 | TRBD2 | TRBV14 | NA | TGTGCCAGCAGCCAAGGGGCGGGGGTCGCCGGGGAGCTGTTTTTT | CASSQGAGVAGELFF
TRBJ2-5 | TRBD1 | TRBV5-1 | NA | TGCGCCAGCAGCTTGGCCGGCACAGGGGGGACCCAGTACTTC | CASSLAGTGGTQYF
TRBJ2-3 | NA | TRBV27 | NA | TGTGCCAGCAGTTTAAGTGGCGGGCGAGATACGCAGTATTTT | CASSLSGGRDTQYF